A single sample gave rise to the 20 T cell receptor beta chains below, sequenced in a study of cytomegalovirus exposure and HLA in healthy donors. Researchers ran the PCR with 60 Vbeta and 13 Jbeta primers. Libraries were prepared by immunoSEQ multiplex PCR; TCRdb keeps only in-frame clonotypes and omits some of them. The sample comprises 150,000 to 200,000 clones, more than 70% of which are singletons, and around 6.9% rests with the top ten. The material sequenced was PBMCs. These receptors were collected from a male donor in good health and CMV-seropositive.

The J gene is TRBJ2-5, the V gene TRBV5-1; 8 positions agree with TRBD2. CDR3 length: 15 residues. J was trimmed by 5 bases and V by 6 bases; bases with no gene match: 12. CDR1 is SGHRS and CDR2 is YFSETQ in the germline V gene. This CDR3 is CASMESGSRQETQYF. For the CDR3, the DNA is TGCGCCAGCATGGAAAGCGGGAGTAGGCAGGAGACCCAGTACTTC.

The CDR3 DNA is TGTGCCAGCAGCTTGGGGGCCGGGCGAACGAACACTGAAGCTTTCTTT. It is translated as CASSLGAGRTNTEAFF. V and J are TRBV7-2 and TRBJ1-1; weak D call: TRBD1 (6 bases). Germline V gene lookup returns CDR1 SGHTA and CDR2 FQGNSA. The CDR3 extends over 16 amino acids. Trimming took off 3 bases at V and 1 base at J, with 15 bases between the two ends.

The chain uses TRBV6-5 and TRBJ1-5; D not certain. The CDR3 extends over 15 amino acids. Trimming stripped 0 bases from V and 4 bases from J, with 10 bases between. CDR1 and CDR2 (germline): MNHEY, SVGAGI. CDR3 in DNA: TGTGCCAGCAGTTACTCTCTTGGCAATAATCAGCCCCAGCATTTT. This encodes CASSYSLGNNQPQHF.

The chain joins TRBV5-6 to TRBJ2-3; 10 bases map to TRBD1. The V and J ends lost 2 bases and 2 bases, in that order; junction bases with no gene match: 5. There are 16 residues in the CDR3. Germline V gene sequence: CDR1 SGHDT, CDR2 YYEEEE. The CDR3 spells CASSFLDRGHTDTQYF. DNA of the CDR3: TGTGCCAGCAGCTTCCTCGACAGGGGGCACACAGATACGCAGTATTTT.

This sequence joins TRBV2 and TRBJ2-1; D ambiguous. The CDR3 is 14 residues long. V dropped 7 bases and J dropped 6 bases, with 16 bases sitting between them. Germline CDR1 SNHLY, CDR2 FYNNEI. CDR3 nucleotides: TGTGCCAGCACCCTTGAGTCTCTCTCCAATGAGCAGTTCTTC. Amino acids: CASTLESLSNEQFF.

The V and J genes are TRBV30 and TRBJ2-5; D is possibly TRBD1 (6 bases). V was clipped by 0 bases and J by 1 base, with 9 bases between them. The CDR3 runs to 14 residues. Germline V gene sequence: CDR1 GTSNPN, CDR2 SVGIG (reference sequence). For the CDR3, the DNA is TGTGCCTGGAGTGTAACCAGGGGCCAAGAGACCCAGTACTTC. Translating it yields CAWSVTRGQETQYF.

The chain has TRBV27 and TRBJ2-7; 7 bases agree with TRBD1. The V segment lost 8 bases and the J segment 6 bases; nucleotides outside the gene matches: 16. The CDR3 loop spans 15 amino acids. CDR1 and CDR2 from the germline V gene are MNHEY and SMNVEV (reference sequence). The CDR3 loop reads CASALRGRTGGEQYF. The CDR3 DNA follows: TGTGCCAGCGCATTAAGGGGCCGGACAGGCGGCGAGCAGTACTTC.

Details on this clone: Other DNA sequences in the same sample also yield this CDR3. The J gene is TRBJ1-5, the V gene TRBV11-2; D remains unclear. There are 14 residues in the CDR3. Germline loops: CDR1 SGHAT, CDR2 FQNNGV. V was trimmed by 5 bases and J by 11 bases, leaving 19 bases between them. DNA of the CDR3: TGTGCCAGCAGCCCTGGTCGCTTAAAGAGGTCCCAGCATTTT. Encoded protein: CASSPGRLKRSQHF.

The chain has TRBV7-9 and TRBJ2-1; D is unresolved. The germline V gene encodes CDR1 SEHNR and CDR2 FQNEAQ (reference sequence). V lost 5 bases, J lost 0 bases, and 8 bases lay in between. CDR3 length equals 14 residues. This CDR3 is CASSPKSSYNEQFF. CDR3 bases: TGTGCCAGCAGCCCCAAGAGCTCCTACAATGAGCAGTTCTTC.

This sequence joins TRBV5-1 and TRBJ2-7; TRBD1 aligns across 8 bases. The CDR3 runs 14 residues. V lost 0 bases and J lost 6; bases outside the gene matches: 5. Germline values: CDR1 SGHRS, CDR2 YFSETQ. DNA of the CDR3: TGCGCCAGCAGCTTGGTGGACAGGGCCGGCGAGCAGTACTTC. This translates into CASSLVDRAGEQYF.

The CDR3 DNA follows: TGTGCCAGCACCCTAGTCGGCACCGGGGAGCTGTTTTTT. Protein product: CASTLVGTGELFF. V is TRBV25-1 and J is TRBJ2-2, with D unclear. Trimming took 7 bases from V and 4 from J, leaving 10 bases between them. Germline V gene lookup returns CDR1 MGHDK and CDR2 SYGVNS. CDR3 length equals 13 residues.

This sequence joins TRBV6-5 and TRBJ1-1; no clear D. Per the germline V gene, CDR1 is MNHEY and CDR2 is SVGAGI. This CDR3 spans 15 amino acids. V was clipped by 0 bases and J by 0 bases, with 8 bases between them. This CDR3 reads CASSYSYILNTEAFF. CDR3 nucleotide sequence: TGTGCCAGCAGTTACTCGTACATATTGAACACTGAAGCTTTCTTT.

V is TRBV27 and J is TRBJ2-2; TRBD2 matches at 10 bases. Germline V gene sequence: CDR1 MNHEY, CDR2 SMNVEV (reference sequence). Trimming at V came to 2 bases and at J to 6 bases, leaving 12 bases not matched to a gene. The CDR3 contains 18 residues. The CDR3 region has the DNA TGTGCCAGCAGTTTAAACATCGTACTAGCGGGAAGGTCCGGGGAGCTGTTTTTT. It yields the protein CASSLNIVLAGRSGELFF.

The chain has TRBV28 and TRBJ2-1; D might be TRBD2 (6 bases). V lost 7 bases and J lost 5, with 21 bases in between. There are 16 residues in the CDR3. Looked up from germline, CDR1 is MDHEN and CDR2 is SYDVKM. This CDR3 reads CASTPGLGLANNEQFF. In DNA form, the CDR3 reads TGTGCCAGCACCCCCGGGCTGGGGCTAGCGAACAATGAGCAGTTCTTC.

J is TRBJ2-5 and V is TRBV28; 9 bases fit TRBD2. V shed 0 bases, J shed 4 bases, and the junction held 3 bases outside the gene matches. Looked up from germline, CDR1 is MDHEN and CDR2 is SYDVKM. This CDR3 has 15 amino acids. CDR3 DNA: TGTGCCAGCAGTTTATGGGGAGCGGGAGGAGAGACCCAGTACTTC. It yields the protein CASSLWGAGGETQYF.

This clone has only a few counts. V gene TRBV27 combines with J gene TRBJ2-1; 9 bases match TRBD1. V was pared by 7 bases and J by 6 bases, with 7 bases of the junction left unmatched. CDR1 MNHEY and CDR2 SMNVEV come from the germline V gene (reference sequence). CDR3 length equals 14 residues. CDR3 sequence reads: CASIDRGSPNEQFF. The CDR3 DNA reads as TGTGCCAGCATTGACAGGGGGTCCCCCAATGAGCAGTTCTTC.

This chain uses TRBV15 with TRBJ2-3; D not resolved. This CDR3 comprises 13 residues. In germline, CDR1 is LNHNV, CDR2 YYDKDF (reference sequence). V was cut by 0 bases and J by 6 bases, with 7 bases left in between. The DNA for the CDR3 is TGTGCCACCAGCAGAGAACTCCCCGATACGCAGTATTTT. This gives the protein CATSRELPDTQYF.

The chain is built from TRBV2 and TRBJ1-5; D is undetermined. V was trimmed by 4 bases and J by 3 bases, leaving 7 bases between them. The CDR3 spans 13 residues. CDR1 is SNHLY, CDR2 FYNNEI, per germline. CDR3 sequence: CASSVGPNQPQHF. CDR3 nucleotide sequence: TGTGCCAGCAGTGTCGGTCCCAATCAGCCCCAGCATTTT.

This rearrangement joins TRBV14 to TRBJ1-1; D may be TRBD1 (5 bases). The V end was cut by 2 bases, the J end by 10 bases, with 20 bases between. CDR1 is SGHDN, CDR2 FVKESK, per germline. The CDR3 extends over 15 amino acids. The DNA of the CDR3 is TGTGCCAGCAGCCAAACGCTTAGGGCCTCCGGGGGAGCTTTCTTT. Translating it yields CASSQTLRASGGAFF.

The chain joins TRBV7-9 to TRBJ2-7, with TRBD2 as a possible D gene (5 bases). From germline, CDR1 is SEHNR and CDR2 FQNEAQ (reference sequence). CDR3 length equals 14 residues. V lost 7 bases and J lost 2, with 15 bases in between. CDR3 residues: CASIGVLPTYEQYF. The CDR3 coding sequence is TGTGCCAGCATCGGGGTACTCCCGACCTACGAGCAGTACTTC.